This entry features one TCR beta chain sequence. This sample is drawn from a study of blood T cell repertoires in COVID-19. Authors' methods: The authors estimated nucleated cell counts from reference gene primer amplification. TCRdb's copy holds only in-frame clones and misses some; the assay was immunoSEQ multiplex PCR. V and J calls and clone size come straight from that table; D and trimming were deduced from the DNA. This sample has about 190,000 clones, with approximately 86% found just once. V shed 6 bases and J shed 7 bases, with 18 bases lying between them. The CDR3 has 13 amino acids. Germline V gene sequence: CDR1 SQVTM, CDR2 ANQGSEA.

The genes are TRBV29-1 and TRBJ1-2; D not certain. This clonotype was sampled from an elderly woman with active or convalescent COVID-19. The sequencing input was peripheral blood. DNA for the CDR3: TGCAGCGTCAATCCCGGAGCCGGAACTGGCTACACCTTC. Translating it yields CSVNPGAGTGYTF.